This T cell receptor (beta chain) was sequenced during a study of T cell repertoires in cytomegalovirus infection. Across the whole study: Recently described HLA-C-restricted plus well-studied HLA-B-restricted CMV epitopes were used. Shared public TCR beta signatures pointed to both CMV infection and a matching HLA type. The study, taken as a whole, reports: Based on cumulative public TCR beta family frequency, carriers of CMV plus the relevant HLA were identified. Across the ex vivo response, the dominant clonotypes were HLA-C-restricted CMV-specific TCR beta clonotypes.

This clonotype has just a few counts. Its antigen is currently unknown. The CDR3 consists of 19 residues. CDR1 LGHDT and CDR2 YNNKEL come from the germline V gene (reference sequence). Trimming shortened V by 1 base and J by 7 bases, and 28 bases separated the two germline ends. TCRdb reanalysed the reads using MiXCR and keeps one entry per CDR3 protein. There are 570,000 or so distinct CDR3 sequences in the sample; 40% occur only once, and around 48% lies in the top ten. This specimen was cultured PBMCs, taken from culture after CMV antigen stimulation. The source of this sequence is a human donor in good health (CMV status not recorded). Some clones in this sample may be carry-over from other donors' samples. This chain joins TRBV3-1 and TRBJ1-1, with a possible D match to TRBD1 (5 bases). The CDR3 is CASSQVHPSASLLDSEAFF. CDR3 coding DNA: TGTGCCAGCAGCCAAGTACACCCTTCGGCCTCTCTCCTAGACAGTGAAGCTTTCTTT.